This T cell receptor (beta chain) was profiled in a study of blood T cell repertoires in COVID-19 (dated by TCRdb to between 2020 and 2021). Regarding the complete study: The collaborator samples originated in the United States, Italy and Spain and spanned the acute and convalescent phases of COVID-19. The prospective study material was composed of cDNA or gDNA derived from T cells, B-cell-depleted T cells, or PBMCs. The dataset comprised deeply sampled blood TCRbeta repertoires from subjects exposed to, actively infected with, or recovered from COVID-19. The repertoires were released in a freely available public database intended as a resource for research on the immune response to SARS-CoV-2. The samples were drawn from two sources: the first 160 participants of the ongoing ImmuneRACE study, and 1,200 or so subjects contributed by 6 global collaborators. A de-identified subject ID, COVID-19 status, age in years and sex were almost always included in the sample metadata. Where available, HLA class I and class II types were obtained from metadata supplied by the sample provider rather than from assay-based typing. Results and caveats for the whole study, not just this receptor: How much clinical and demographic metadata was included differed by source and by participant, and the metadata was provided uncurated.

Participants in the prospective study were enrolled through a virtual design, were aged roughly 18 to 90 years, and lived in roughly 26 United States geographic areas. In the prospective study, participants were assigned to cohorts based on the clinical history participants reported in a screening survey and a study questionnaire. ImmuneRACE Cohort 3 recovered participants were defined by two consecutive negative NP/OP PCR tests, healthcare professional clearance, or symptom resolution. In the prospective study, whole blood, serum and a nasopharyngeal or oropharyngeal swab were collected from each participant by mobile phlebotomists. Over an approximately 2-month period, participants in the prospective study had the option of providing additional blood draws and questionnaires. Blood samples from the prospective study were shipped frozen or at room temperature prior to DNA extraction. TCRbeta CDR3 regions were amplified from genomic DNA by means of the immunoSEQ Assay, a bias-controlled multiplex PCR. The original pipeline was this. Nucleated cell counts per sample were estimated from amplification of reference gene primers within the assay. To quantify the absolute abundance of each unique TCRbeta CDR3 rearrangement, sequence reads were collapsed and filtered. For each sample, productive Simpson clonality was calculated as the square root of Simpson's diversity index across productive rearrangements. TCRdb mirrors the immuneACCESS table, restricted to in-frame sequences. Some clones are absent from its copies; in checked studies, under half trace to an unresolved V gene, and the reason for the others is unknown. D and trimming were read from the DNA, whereas the V and J calls and clone size are those reported in that table. The table for this sample lists 200,000 to 250,000 clones; 88% of them were counted only once. The ten largest account for just over 2.5% of the sample.

The trim is 10 bases for V and 5 bases for J, with a gap of 17 bases between the germline ends. The CDR3 holds 13 amino acids from the cysteine to the phenylalanine. The entry retains the CDR3 DNA only, 39 bases that are in frame from base 1. CDR1 and CDR2 (SNHLY, FYNNEI) derive from the germline V gene. As for this clone: Its target antigen remains unknown. Within one base of it there is no much larger clone, and no base qualities were kept.

The V and J segments used are TRBV2 and TRBJ1-2; TRBD1 is a weak D gene call, 6 bases matching. The sequenced sample was PBMCs or T cells enriched from blood (not recorded which). The sequence was collected from a woman in her 30s who had recovered from COVID-19. The CDR3 region: CAISRDTGYGYTF. The nucleotides are TGTGCCATCTCCCGGGACACGGGATATGGCTACACCTTC.